The 22 T cell receptor beta chains below were found in one sample sequenced in a study of blood T cell repertoires in COVID-19. Repertoires were generated with immunoSEQ multiplex PCR, while TCRdb's copy carries only in-frame clones and drops some. The sample includes a few hundred thousand clones, 65% to 90% of them seen just once. Sequenced: PBMCs or T cells enriched from blood (not recorded which). These receptors were collected from a man aged 35-49 years who had recovered from COVID-19.

In its sample, this clone was seen a few times. J is TRBJ2-7 and V is TRBV10-2; D is unresolved. Germline V gene sequence: CDR1 WSHSY, CDR2 SAAADI. The CDR3 contains 12 residues. V shed 0 bases and J shed 9 bases, with 9 bases lying between them. The CDR3 spells CASSESTVGQYF. DNA for the CDR3: TGCGCCAGCAGTGAGTCGACTGTAGGGCAGTACTTC.

This clone was seen more than once but under ten times. This chain links TRBV27 with TRBJ2-1; the D gene is possibly TRBD2 (5 bases). Trimming removed 6 bases at V and 15 bases at J, with 18 bases between. CDR1 and CDR2 (germline): MNHEY, SMNVEV (reference sequence). The CDR3 has 12 amino acids. DNA of the CDR3: TGTGCCAGCAGAATGCCGAGGGCCGGTCTGTTCTTC. This sequence encodes CASRMPRAGLFF.

CDR3 nucleotides: TGTGCCACCTCCTACTATAGCAATCAGCCCCAGCATTTT. Translation: CATSYYSNQPQHF. The chain joins TRBV6-5 to TRBJ1-5; D remains unclear. CDR3 length: 13 residues. Trimming removed 10 bases at V and 0 bases at J, with 10 bases between. The germline V gene encodes CDR1 MNHEY and CDR2 SVGAGI.

V gene TRBV6-1 combines with J gene TRBJ1-5; D gene unclear. Trimming left V 2 bases short and J 3 bases short, with 8 bases between. Germline V CDR1 and CDR2: MNHNS, SASEGT. CDR3 length: 14 residues. The CDR3 DNA follows: TGTGCCAGCAGTGAATACACCGACAATCAGCCCCAGCATTTT. As protein: CASSEYTDNQPQHF.

This clone was counted only a few times. The chain uses TRBV12-5 and TRBJ2-5; 7 bases match TRBD2. Unmatched junction bases numbered 6, after V lost 0 bases and J lost 2 bases. Per the germline V gene, CDR1 is LGHNT and CDR2 is FRNRAP. The CDR3 sequence is 16 residues long. This CDR3 reads CASGLVLGGGQETQYF. DNA for the CDR3: TGTGCTAGTGGTTTGGTACTGGGGGGGGGACAAGAGACCCAGTACTTC. Complete variable domain (other parts from reference TRBV12-5 and TRBJ2-5): DARVTQTPRHKVTEMGQEVTMRCQPILGHNTVFWYRQTMMQGLELLAYFRNRAPLDDSGMPKDRFSAEMPDATLATLKIQPSEPRDSAVYFCASGLVLGGGQETQYFGPGTRLLVL.

The gene calls are TRBV3-1 (or the pseudogene TRBV3-2) and TRBJ1-2; D may be TRBD1 (5 bases). CDR3 size: 14 residues. CDR1 LGHDT and CDR2 YNNKEL come from the germline V gene (reference sequence). Trimming pared 0 bases from V and 8 bases from J, leaving 13 bases between. The chain's CDR3 is CASSQEGGGPGYTF. CDR3 coding DNA: TGTGCCAGCAGCCAAGAAGGCGGGGGACCCGGCTACACCTTC.

The chain carries TRBV30 and TRBJ2-7, with 9 bases aligning to TRBD1. The germline V gene has CDR1 GTSNPN and CDR2 SVGIG (reference sequence). CDR3 length equals 16 residues. V lost 2 bases and J lost 3; bases outside the gene matches: 11. The CDR3 sequence: CAWSSPTGGYFYEQYF. The CDR3 DNA sequence: TGTGCCTGGAGTTCCCCTACAGGGGGCTATTTCTACGAGCAGTACTTC.

The V and J genes are TRBV6-5 and TRBJ1-2; 10 bases are shared with TRBD1. The CDR3 consists of 15 residues. Germline V gives CDR1 MNHEY, CDR2 SVGAGI. V was clipped by 6 bases and J by 0 bases; unmatched bases: 4. DNA of the CDR3: TGTGCCAGCAGCTCCGGGACAGGGGCTAACTATGGCTACACCTTC. Translating it yields CASSSGTGANYGYTF.

This sequence joins TRBV7-2 and TRBJ1-3; 9 bases align to TRBD1. The junction had 4 bases not matched to a gene; V was cut back by 1 base and J by 0 bases. The CDR3 spans 17 residues. CDR1 is SGHTA and CDR2 is FQGNSA in the germline V gene. The CDR3 reads CASSLEKTGGSGNTIYF. DNA for the CDR3: TGTGCCAGCAGCTTAGAAAAGACAGGGGGCTCTGGAAACACCATATATTTT. The full variable domain, completed using reference TRBV7-2 and TRBJ1-3, is GAGVSQSPSNKVTEKGKDVELRCDPISGHTALYWYRQSLGQGLEFLIYFQGNSAPDKSGLPSDRFSAERTGGSVSTLTIQRTQQEDSAVYLCASSLEKTGGSGNTIYFGEGSWLTVV.

The V call is TRBV20-1, the J call TRBJ2-1; D may be TRBD1 (5 bases). The CDR3 consists of 11 residues. Germline V lookup: CDR1 DFQATT, CDR2 SNEGSKA (reference sequence). V was pared by 5 bases and J by 11 bases, with 13 bases between. The DNA of the CDR3 is TGCAGTGCTGGGTGGGGCGTCCAGCAGTTCTTC. It is translated as CSAGWGVQQFF.

The CDR3 protein is CASSKVEGQPYNEKLFF. CDR3 nucleotides: TGTGCCAGCAGCAAAGTGGAGGGACAGCCCTATAATGAAAAACTGTTTTTT. V usage is TRBV21-1 and J usage is TRBJ1-4; TRBD1 is the table's D call, not checked against the DNA. TRBV21-1 is flagged as a pseudogene. The CDR3 has 17 residues.

The rearrangement joins TRBV2 to TRBJ1-3, with TRBD1 matching 11 bases. V shed 8 bases and J 11 bases; nucleotides not matched to a gene: 11. The CDR3 covers 14 residues. The germline V gene encodes CDR1 SNHLY and CDR2 FYNNEI. In DNA form, the CDR3 reads TGTGCCAGCGCCAGAACGGGACAGGGGGACGCCATATATTTT. Protein: CASARTGQGDAIYF.

This clone was recorded a few times. The genes are TRBV7-8 and TRBJ2-1, with 13 bases lining up with TRBD2. Per the germline V gene, CDR1 is SGHVS and CDR2 is FQNEAQ. The V segment lost 5 bases and the J segment 4 bases; nucleotides outside the gene matches: 14. The CDR3 is 19 amino acids. The CDR3 DNA sequence: TGTGCCAGCAGCCTCATTGGTGGGACTAGCGGGGCCACTTACAATGAGCAGTTCTTC. Protein sequence: CASSLIGGTSGATYNEQFF.

This chain connects TRBV20-1 to TRBJ1-1, with D unclear. Germline values: CDR1 DFQATT, CDR2 SNEGSKA (reference sequence). This CDR3 has 11 residues. The DNA of the CDR3 is TGCAGGCCAAGCCCGAACACTGAAGCTTTCTTT. Encoded protein: CRPSPNTEAFF.

This chain connects TRBV11-2 to TRBJ2-1, with 10 bases lining up with TRBD2. V lost 4 bases and J lost 3; bases outside the gene matches: 6. CDR3 length equals 16 residues. Germline CDR1 is SGHAT and CDR2 is FQNNGV. CDR3 sequence (DNA): TGTGCCAGCAGCTCCCGCCTAGCGGGGGACTACAATGAGCAGTTCTTC. Its protein is CASSSRLAGDYNEQFF.

The chain carries TRBV18 and TRBJ2-2; maybe TRBD2 (6 bases). The CDR3 is 15 residues long. The germline V gene encodes CDR1 KGHSH and CDR2 LQKENI. V dropped 3 bases and J dropped 5 bases, with 13 bases sitting between them. The CDR3 loop is CASSPGTGGTGELFF. CDR3 bases: TGTGCCAGCTCACCCGGGACTGGAGGAACCGGGGAGCTGTTTTTT.

The chain employs TRBV9 and TRBJ2-4, with D perhaps matching TRBD1 (7 bases). V lost 5 bases, J lost 6 bases, and 15 bases lay in between. The CDR3 is 14 amino acids. The V gene's germline CDR1 is SGDLS and CDR2 YYNGEE. The CDR3 here is CASSETGTSNIQYF. CDR3 nucleotide sequence: TGTGCCAGCAGTGAGACAGGGACTTCAAACATTCAGTACTTC. Full variable domain (rest looked up from reference TRBV9 and TRBJ2-4): DSGVTQTPKHLITATGQRVTLRCSPRSGDLSVYWYQQSLDQGLQFLIQYYNGEERAKGNILERFSAQQFPDLHSELNLSSLELGDSALYFCASSETGTSNIQYFGAGTRLSVL.

Remarks on this clone: Germline and junction disagree at one end, which may indicate a read error. The V call is TRBV7-7, the J call TRBJ2-2; perhaps TRBD1 as D (5 bases). Germline CDR1 SSHAT, CDR2 FNYEAQ (reference sequence). This CDR3 has 15 residues. The CDR3 protein is CASSALRANTGELFF. CDR3 in DNA: TGTGCTAGCAGCGCCCTCAGGGCGAACACCGGGGAGCTGTTTTTT.

This sequence joins TRBV19 and TRBJ2-7; a possible D gene is TRBD1 (5 bases). CDR3 length: 14 residues. Trimming took 4 bases from V and 1 from J, leaving 11 bases between them. The germline gives CDR1 LNHDA, CDR2 SQIVND (reference sequence). CDR3 bases: TGTGCCAGTAGTACCCTTGGGGCATCCTACGAGCAGTACTTC. It encodes CASSTLGASYEQYF.

This clone was seen at least ten times. This chain joins TRBV19 and TRBJ1-5; 9 nucleotides match TRBD1. CDR1 and CDR2 (germline): LNHDA, SQIVND (reference sequence). With 9 bases clipped from V and 3 bases from J, the junction kept 6 bases outside the gene matches. The CDR3 extends over 14 amino acids. CDR3 region: CASAGTGNNQPQHF. CDR3 nucleotide sequence: TGTGCCAGCGCTGGGACAGGGAACAATCAGCCCCAGCATTTT.

The rearrangement uses TRBV6-2 or TRBV6-3 and TRBJ1-5, with D possibly being TRBD1 (6 bases). Germline V gene lookup returns CDR1 MNHEY and CDR2 SVGEGT. The ends were cut back, 6 bases at V and 1 base at J, with 10 bases in the middle. CDR3 length equals 14 residues. Here the CDR3 DNA reads TGTGCCAGCAGCCGGGACACCAGCAATCAGCCCCAGCATTTT. Translating gives CASSRDTSNQPQHF.

This clone was found once. This chain connects TRBV27 to TRBJ1-6; 9 bases match TRBD1. V lost 8 bases and J lost 9; bases outside the gene matches: 17. Germline lookup yields CDR1 MNHEY and CDR2 SMNVEV (reference sequence). The CDR3 runs to 17 residues. In nucleotides, the CDR3 is TGTGCCAGCGGAGAACCTTGGACAGGGGTCAAGGTTTCACCCCTCCACTTT. Protein: CASGEPWTGVKVSPLHF.